Sequencing of this T cell receptor beta chain was carried out in a study of beta chain features in type 1 diabetes. Trimming stripped 6 bases from V and 3 bases from J, with 11 bases between. The germline V gene has CDR1 MDHEN and CDR2 SYDVKM. The CDR3 is 13 amino acids. Study-level results: For TCRB rearrangement, an influence of HLA type remained unresolved here. Compared to healthy donors, patients appeared to have naive, central memory and Treg TCRB repertoires that were more alike.

Purities over 95% were achieved in all sorted populations. This clone was seen more than once but under ten times. Antigen specificity is unknown. Reverse transcription of all isolated RNA meant that expressed TCRB transcripts were sequenced. Clones were read by immunoSEQ multiplex PCR, and TCRdb kept only the in-frame ones, dropping some. Here the sample spans around 300,000 clones, around 7.8% being singletons. The sample consisted of central memory CD4+ T cells from blood. The chain is built from TRBV28 and TRBJ1-2; D unresolved. This TCR was sampled from a young woman in good health. The CDR3 protein is CASSQPTYYGYTF. The CDR3 DNA is TGTGCCAGCAGCCAACCGACATACTATGGCTACACCTTC.